What follows describes a single T cell receptor beta chain. This clone was counted between two and nine times. Its specific antigen is unknown. The record has no base qualities; no much larger clone is one base away. Read against the paper, the sample's time point label means: about 28 days (+/-7) after the second vaccine dose. Because spike-specific TCR depth and breadth did not differ between the two schedules, AZD1222 recipients who got a second dose at roughly 4 weeks were pooled with those who got a second dose at roughly 12 weeks. Vaccinee samples came from UK trials COV001 and COV002, including a single-blind randomized controlled phase 2/3 trial of AZD1222 (ChAdOx1 nCoV-19) in healthy adults. Trial participant PBMC samples were collected at day 0 and day 28 after the second dose for TCRbeta chain sequencing. This sample was taken from a study of T cell responses to AZD1222 COVID-19 vaccine (dated by TCRdb to the early 2020s). Looking at the study overall: A total of 233 trial participants underwent TCR sequencing, of whom some 200 had received two doses of AZD1222 and about 25 had received two doses of the MenACWY control vaccine. Trial participants were enrolled by age into 18-55, 56-69 and 70-plus year subgroups, with approximately 150, 30 and 60 TCR-sequenced participants respectively. Overall study outcomes, separate from this receptor: Reportedly, close to half of the unique spike-specific TCRs recognized epitopes lying outside the regions that are mutated in the B.1.351 and B.1.1.7 variants. Most participants were white British and females outnumbered males, and the authors suggested that clonal diversity may have been underestimated. CD4 TCRs associated with the vaccine covered the entire spike protein, and the dominant responses were in regions 160-218 and 743-854. Because no day 14 peak-response samples were available, repertoires were characterized only after the peak T cell response. Conclusions about previously exposed vaccinees are limited because only 5 or 6 AZD1222 recipients were SARS-CoV-2 seropositive at baseline. The 56-69-year group was small, and its depth increase did not reach significance, likely because of low power. A significant rise in spike-specific TCR breadth and depth was observed after two AZD1222 doses relative to day 0 and relative to MenACWY recipients.

The CDR3 regions of human TCRbeta chains were analyzed by immunosequencing. In the original analysis: TCRs in the repertoires were compared against a reference library of SARS-CoV-2-specific TCRs that had been generated with the MIRA antigen-specificity platform. Breadth was defined as the fraction of unique TCRs that were SARS-CoV-2-associated. Depth was defined as the fraction of total T cells that were SARS-CoV-2-associated. Using the MIRA data, each spike-specific TCR was assigned both to the spike region to which the TCR was reactive and to a CD4 or CD8 class. Log10-transformed breadth and depth values were compared by one-way ANOVA with Sidak's multiple comparisons tests. Held by TCRdb, this immuneACCESS table contains in-frame sequences only and omits some clones. Under half of the omission traces to an unresolved V gene where checked; the cause of the rest is unknown. For V, J and clone size, that table is used; D and trimming come from the DNA. This sample has roughly 130,000 clones in its table, and approximately 90% of those were observed once. Roughly 4% of the sample goes to the ten largest clones.

From the germline V gene, CDR1 is SGDLS and CDR2 is YYNGEE. From the cysteine through the phenylalanine, the CDR3 covers 14 amino acids. Of the read, only the CDR3 DNA is kept; its 42 bases are in frame from base 1. V lost 4 bases and J lost 0 bases; the stretch between them is 10 bases long. The receptor's source is an adult who received the AZD1222 COVID-19 vaccine. This sample comprised peripheral blood, obtained 28 days after the second AZD1222 dose. The V and J genes are TRBV9 and TRBJ1-1; TRBD1 is a possible D gene, resting on 5 matching bases. The CDR3 protein: CASSLGALNTEAFF. The nucleotides are TGTGCCAGCAGCCTCGGGGCTCTGAACACTGAAGCTTTCTTT. Reference TRBV9 and TRBJ1-1 genes cover what lies past the CDR3, so the full variable domain is DSGVTQTPKHLITATGQRVTLRCSPRSGDLSVYWYQQSLDQGLQFLIQYYNGEERAKGNILERFSAQQFPDLHSELNLSSLELGDSALYFCASSLGALNTEAFFGQGTRLTVV.